These 19 T cell receptor beta chains share one sample of origin, sequenced in a study of T cells in Graves' hyperthyroidism and ophthalmopathy. RNA transcripts were the template for amplifying TCR beta CDR3 regions. HTBI primers drove first-round RT-PCR of the TCR CDR3. TCRdb re-called the multiplex PCR reads with MiXCR, one entry per CDR3 protein. The profile covers hundreds of thousands of distinct CDR3 sequences, with just under 15% appearing a single time and around a third taken by the ten largest. The sequencing sample was made of blood. The receptors were sampled from a woman younger than 45 with Graves' hyperthyroidism.

This clonotype has just a few counts. The chain carries TRBV6-1 and TRBJ1-6; 7 bases match TRBD1. The germline gives CDR1 MNHNS, CDR2 SASEGT. Unmatched junction bases numbered 9, after V lost 7 bases and J lost 9 bases. This CDR3 has 14 residues. The CDR3 region is CASKIQGIGSPLHF. As DNA, the CDR3 is TGTGCCAGCAAGATACAGGGGATCGGTTCACCCCTCCACTTT.

This clonotype was observed many times. The J gene is TRBJ2-7, the V gene TRBV18, with 10 nucleotides matching TRBD1. Germline CDR1 is KGHSH and CDR2 is LQKENI. This CDR3 has 14 residues. V lost 3 bases, J lost 5 bases, and 4 bases stayed unmatched. This chain's CDR3 is CASSPGQGRDEQYF. The DNA of the CDR3 is TGTGCCAGCTCACCGGGACAGGGGAGGGACGAGCAGTACTTC.

This clonotype was observed many times. The CDR3 coding sequence is TGTGCCAGCAGTGATATTGACAGGGGGCATCGCGAGCAGTACTTC. Its translation is CASSDIDRGHREQYF. The gene calls are TRBV6-1 and TRBJ2-7; 10 bases line up with TRBD1. This CDR3 has 15 amino acids. Germline lookup yields CDR1 MNHNS and CDR2 SASEGT. With V trimmed by 3 bases and J by 6 bases, 8 bases remained unmatched.

The chain has TRBV28 and TRBJ1-5; weak D call: TRBD1 (6 bases). The V gene lost 6 bases and the J gene lost 2 bases, with 14 bases spanning the gap. The CDR3 covers 15 residues. Germline V CDR1 and CDR2: MDHEN, SYDVKM. The DNA of the CDR3 is TGTGCCAGCAGCACAACAGGGCTGGGCAATCAGCCCCAGCATTTT. Encoded protein: CASSTTGLGNQPQHF.

The J gene is TRBJ1-2, the V gene TRBV15; 8 nucleotides align to TRBD1. Looked up from germline, CDR1 is LNHNV and CDR2 is YYDKDF (reference sequence). The CDR3 loop spans 13 amino acids. V trimming: 3 bases; J trimming: 4 bases; junction bases outside the gene matches: 1. The CDR3 coding sequence is TGTGCCACCAGCAGGGGGACAGGCTATGGCTACACCTTC. Residues: CATSRGTGYGYTF.

The table lists this clonotype with many counts. The chain carries TRBV25-1 and TRBJ2-5; 7 bases map to TRBD2. Germline-derived CDR1 and CDR2 are MGHDK and SYGVNS. The CDR3 is 16 amino acids. Losses at the gene ends were 2 bases for V and 5 bases for J; bases not matched to a gene: 11. The CDR3 spells CASSEGREAFGETQYF. CDR3 nucleotide sequence: TGTGCCAGCAGTGAAGGGAGGGAGGCGTTCGGCGAGACCCAGTACTTC.

There are a few counts of this clonotype. The V gene is TRBV3-1, the J gene TRBJ2-1; no clear D. The CDR3 consists of 13 residues. Germline V CDR1 and CDR2: LGHDT, YNNKEL (reference sequence). V lost 0 bases and J 15 bases, leaving 15 bases between the germline ends. CDR3 nucleotide sequence: TGTGCCAGCAGCCAAGATCCGGCTAGACACCTGTTCTTC. It is translated as CASSQDPARHLFF.

This clonotype has at least ten counts. Here the CDR3 reads CASSKRDTRSRFNNEQFF. Here the CDR3 DNA reads TGTGCCAGCAGTAAGAGGGACACGCGTTCAAGATTCAACAATGAGCAGTTCTTC. The V call is TRBV6-1, the J call TRBJ2-1; D is possibly TRBD1 (6 bases). The CDR3 runs to 18 residues. CDR1 is MNHNS, CDR2 SASEGT, per germline. The germline V and J ends were trimmed by 5 bases and 5 bases, with 25 bases remaining between them.

The CDR3 region is CAARGNYGYTF. CDR3 nucleotide sequence: TGTGCGGCCCGGGGTAACTATGGCTACACCTTC. The chain combines TRBV27 with TRBJ1-2, with D unclear. The CDR3 loop spans 11 amino acids. From germline, CDR1 is MNHEY and CDR2 SMNVEV (reference sequence).

Many counts were recorded for this clonotype. The V call is TRBV13, the J call TRBJ2-7, with TRBD1 matching 10 bases. The V and J ends lost 3 bases and 4 bases, in that order; junction bases with no gene match: 3. The CDR3 covers 14 residues. Germline CDR1 and CDR2: PRHDT and FYEKMQ (reference sequence). This CDR3 reads CASSFGTGVYEQYF. Here the CDR3 DNA reads TGTGCCAGCAGCTTCGGGACAGGGGTGTACGAGCAGTACTTC.

This clonotype was counted ten times or more. The chain combines TRBV27 with TRBJ1-5; D ambiguous. The CDR3 runs to 14 residues. Germline-derived CDR1 and CDR2 are MNHEY and SMNVEV (reference sequence). Trimming removed 6 bases at V and 1 base at J, with 10 bases between. CDR3 region: CASSARGSNQPQHF. For the CDR3, the DNA is TGTGCCAGCAGCGCCCGAGGGAGCAATCAGCCCCAGCATTTT.

There are many counts of this clonotype. This sequence joins TRBV30 and TRBJ1-4; 8 nucleotides agree with TRBD1. CDR1 is GTSNPN and CDR2 is SVGIG in the germline V gene (reference sequence). This CDR3 contains 13 residues. V was clipped by 4 bases and J by 7 bases; unmatched bases: 5. CDR3 nucleotides: TGTGCCTGGACCGGCAGGGGGCCTGAAAAACTGTTTTTT. Residues: CAWTGRGPEKLFF.

This clonotype was picked up many times. The genes are TRBV7-2 and TRBJ1-5; possibly TRBD1 for D (6 bases). V was clipped by 7 bases and J by 6 bases, with 19 bases between them. CDR1 and CDR2 from the germline V gene are SGHTA and FQGNSA. This CDR3 comprises 15 residues. The DNA for the CDR3 is TGTGCCAGCATCCCCACTGGGGGCTGGGTTCAGCCCCAGCATTTT. Its protein product is CASIPTGGWVQPQHF.

This clonotype was observed many times. The chain carries TRBV2 and TRBJ1-2; D might be TRBD1 (5 bases). The CDR3 is 16 amino acids. Trimming left V 10 bases short and J 5 bases short, with 26 bases between. In germline, CDR1 is SNHLY, CDR2 FYNNEI. The DNA for the CDR3 is TGTGCCACCTATGGTGAGGCAGGGCGCGGCATGTATGGCTACACCTTC. Amino acids: CATYGEAGRGMYGYTF.

This clonotype was detected only a few times. The V and J genes are TRBV5-4 and TRBJ2-7; D possibly corresponds to TRBD2 (6 bases). Looked up from germline, CDR1 is SGHNT and CDR2 is YYREEE (reference sequence). This CDR3 contains 14 residues. The V gene lost 1 base and the J gene lost 2 bases, with 10 bases spanning the gap. The CDR3 spells CASSLTSRPYEQYF. In nucleotides, the CDR3 is TGTGCCAGCAGCTTGACTAGCAGGCCCTACGAGCAGTACTTC.

The rearrangement joins TRBV7-9 to TRBJ2-7, with D unresolved. The CDR3 spans 14 residues. Between the trimmed V and J ends, which lost 2 bases and 2 bases, there was a span of 10 bases. Germline V gene data show CDR1 as SEHNR and CDR2 as FQNEAQ (reference sequence). The DNA for the CDR3 is TGTGCCAGCAGCTTATCCTACAGTCCCTACGAGCAGTACTTC. Translation: CASSLSYSPYEQYF.

This clonotype has more than one count but fewer than ten. The rearrangement uses TRBV4-1 and TRBJ2-7, with 11 bases matching TRBD2. Germline trimming cut 0 bases from V and 2 bases from J; bases unmatched to any gene: 3. Germline assignment: CDR1 MGHRA and CDR2 YSYEKL. This CDR3 has 16 amino acids. The DNA for the CDR3 is TGCGCCAGCAGCCAAGACCTAGCGGGAGGAGCCTACGAGCAGTACTTC. Its translation is CASSQDLAGGAYEQYF.

On this clonotype itself: The junction differs from germline at one of its ends, possibly a read error. The chain has TRBV7-9 and TRBJ1-2; TRBD1 is a possible D gene (6 bases). CDR3 length: 18 residues. Germline assignment: CDR1 SEHNR and CDR2 FQNEAQ (reference sequence). CDR3 in amino acids: CASSLGGAGASFGYGYTF. DNA for the CDR3: TGTGCCAGTAGCTTGGGTGGGGCAGGGGCTTCGTTCGGCTATGGCTACACCTTC.

The chain joins TRBV6-1 to TRBJ2-5; D unclear. Per the germline V gene, CDR1 is MNHNS and CDR2 is SASEGT. Trimming cost V 5 bases and J 0 bases, with 16 bases left between them. The CDR3 extends over 16 amino acids. CDR3 bases: TGTGCCAGCAGTCCCACCGCCCCAGGCAACCAAGAGACCCAGTACTTC. Translating gives CASSPTAPGNQETQYF.